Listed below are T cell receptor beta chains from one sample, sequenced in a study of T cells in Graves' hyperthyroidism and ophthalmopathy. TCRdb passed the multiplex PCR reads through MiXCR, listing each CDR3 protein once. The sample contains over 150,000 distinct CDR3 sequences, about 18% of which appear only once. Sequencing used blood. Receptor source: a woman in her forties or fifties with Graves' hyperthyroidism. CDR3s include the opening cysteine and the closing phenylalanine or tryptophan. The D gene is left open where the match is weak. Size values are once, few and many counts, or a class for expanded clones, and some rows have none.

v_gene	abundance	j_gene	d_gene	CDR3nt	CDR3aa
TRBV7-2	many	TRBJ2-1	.	TGTGCCAGCAGCTTAGGGGGGGGTCCCGGGACAGGGTTCTTC	CASSLGGGPGTGFF
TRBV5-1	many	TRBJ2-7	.	TGCGCCAGCAGCTTGGTGCTCATGGGCTACGAGCAGTACTTC	CASSLVLMGYEQYF
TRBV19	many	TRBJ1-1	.	TGTGCCAGTAGTATGGGGGAAGGCACTGAAGCTTTCTTT	CASSMGEGTEAFF
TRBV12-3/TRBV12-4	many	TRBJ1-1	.	TGTGCCAGCAGTTACCACAGGGTAGCTATGAACACTGAAGCTTTCTTT	CASSYHRVAMNTEAFF
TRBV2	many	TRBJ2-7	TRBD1	TGTGCCAGCAGTCTTGGGACAGGCGATTACTCCTACGAGCAGTACTTC	CASSLGTGDYSYEQYF
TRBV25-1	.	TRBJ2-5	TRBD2	TGTGCCAGCAGTTTTAGGACTAGTCGAGAGACCCAGTACTTC	CASSFRTSRETQYF
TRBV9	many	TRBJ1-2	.	TGTGCCAGCAGCGCCTCGGGACGGATCTATGGCTACACCTTC	CASSASGRIYGYTF
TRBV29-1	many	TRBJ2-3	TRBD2	TGCAGCGAGAGTGGACTAGCGACAGATACGCAGTATTTT	CSESGLATDTQYF
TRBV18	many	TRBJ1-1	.	TGTGCCAGCTCACCTTCGAAGAGGAACACTGAAGCTTTCTTT	CASSPSKRNTEAFF
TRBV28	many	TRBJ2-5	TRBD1	TGTGCCAGCGAAGGGGGCAGCCAGACCCAGTACTTC	CASEGGSQTQYF
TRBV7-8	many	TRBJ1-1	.	TGTGCCAGCAGCTTATCGGCAGCGACTCTTGAAGCTTTCTTT	CASSLSAATLEAFF
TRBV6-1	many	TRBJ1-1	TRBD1	TGTGCCAGCAGCTCGGACAGGGGTTGGGGGGGCACTGAAGCTTTCTTT	CASSSDRGWGGTEAFF
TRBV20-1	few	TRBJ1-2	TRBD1	TGCAGTGCTCCGACCTCCCGACAGGGGAAGAACTATGACTACACCTTC	CSAPTSRQGKNYDYTF
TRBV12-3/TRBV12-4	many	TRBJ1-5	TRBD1	TGTGCCAGCAGTTTCCGGACAGGGGGCGGTGGGCAGCCCCAGCATTTT	CASSFRTGGGGQPQHF
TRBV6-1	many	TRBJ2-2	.	TGTGCCAGCAGACTGGACAGAGTTACCGGGGAGCTGTTTTTT	CASRLDRVTGELFF
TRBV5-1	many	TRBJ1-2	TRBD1	TGCGCCAGCAGCACAGGGGACGGTAACTATGGCTACACCTTC	CASSTGDGNYGYTF
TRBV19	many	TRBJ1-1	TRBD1	TGTGCCAGTAGTATAGAAGGGCACAGGGGGCGCCGGGTCACTGAAGCTTTCTTT	CASSIEGHRGRRVTEAFF
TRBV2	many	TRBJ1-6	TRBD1	TGTGCCAGCAGATGGACAGGGGGGAATTCACCCCTCCACTTT	CASRWTGGNSPLHF
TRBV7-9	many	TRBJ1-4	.	TGTGCCAGCAGCCCCACAGGGCCTAATGAAAAACTGTTTTTT	CASSPTGPNEKLFF
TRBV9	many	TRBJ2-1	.	TGTGCCAGCAGCGTCCTAGCGTTCTCCTACAATGAGCAGTTCTTC	CASSVLAFSYNEQFF
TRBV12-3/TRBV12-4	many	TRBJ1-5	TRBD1	TGTGCCAGCAGTGCACCCCTAGGGGGCCCAGGGAGCAATCAGCCCCAGCATTTT	CASSAPLGGPGSNQPQHF
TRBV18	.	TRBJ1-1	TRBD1	TGTGCCAGCTCACCGACAGGGACAGGGGGGGGCACTGAAGCTTTCTTT	CASSPTGTGGGTEAFF
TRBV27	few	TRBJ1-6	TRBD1	TGTGCCAGCAGGTACAGGGGAAATTCACCCCTCCACTTT	CASRYRGNSPLHF
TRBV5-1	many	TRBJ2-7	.	TGCGCCAGCAGCTTGGCGGGGGTAACCTACGAGCAGTACTTC	CASSLAGVTYEQYF
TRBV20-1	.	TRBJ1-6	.	TGCAGTGCTTATCCGGGACCCTCAGGTTCACCCCTCCACTTT	CSAYPGPSGSPLHF
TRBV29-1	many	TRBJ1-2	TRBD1	TGCAGCGTTGAAGATGGACAGGGGGCGAGGGGCTACACCTTC	CSVEDGQGARGYTF
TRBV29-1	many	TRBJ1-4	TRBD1	TGCAGCGTCCTCCGGGACAGACCTAATGAAAAACTGTTTTTT	CSVLRDRPNEKLFF
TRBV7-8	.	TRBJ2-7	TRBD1	TGTGCCAGCAGCGTGAGAGGGACAGTTAAGAGGGAGCAGTACTTC	CASSVRGTVKREQYF
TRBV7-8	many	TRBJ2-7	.	TGTGCCAGCAGCCGCACCCCGGACGGATCCTACGAGCAGTACTTC	CASSRTPDGSYEQYF
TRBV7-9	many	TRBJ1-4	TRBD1	TGTGCCAGCAGCTTAATGGGACAGACTAATGAAAAACTGTTTTTT	CASSLMGQTNEKLFF
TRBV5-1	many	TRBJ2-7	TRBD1	TGCGCCAGCCAACAACTAGGACTTGGACAGGCCTACGAGCAGTACTTC	CASQQLGLGQAYEQYF
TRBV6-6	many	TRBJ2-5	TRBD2	TGTGCCAGCAGTTACTCGAGGACTAGCGGGGCCTACCCTCAAGAGACCCAGTACTTC	CASSYSRTSGAYPQETQYF
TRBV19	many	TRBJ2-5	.	TGTGCCAGTAGCATCGGACAGACTGTCATACAAGAGACCCAGTACTTC	CASSIGQTVIQETQYF
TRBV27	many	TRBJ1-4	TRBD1	TGTGCCAGCAAGCGGGGGGACAGGGATGAAAAACTGTTTTTT	CASKRGDRDEKLFF
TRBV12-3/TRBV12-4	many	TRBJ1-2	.	TGTGCCAGCAGTTTAGTCCACACGGCTATCTATGGCTACACCTTC	CASSLVHTAIYGYTF
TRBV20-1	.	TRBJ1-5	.	TGCAGTGCTCACAGGGTGTTGAACAATCAGCCCCAGCATTTT	CSAHRVLNNQPQHF
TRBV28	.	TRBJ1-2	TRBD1	TGTGCCAGCAGCCCTCATACAGGGGCGGCTAACTATGGCTACACCTTC	CASSPHTGAANYGYTF
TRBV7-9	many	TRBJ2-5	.	TGTGCCAGCAGCTTGCCGGGGCAAGAGACCCAGTACTTC	CASSLPGQETQYF
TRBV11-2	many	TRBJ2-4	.	TGTGCCAGCAGCCCGGGATCCTCCGGGACCAAAAACATTCAGTACTTC	CASSPGSSGTKNIQYF
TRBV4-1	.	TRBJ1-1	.	TGCGCCAGCAGCCAAGAAGATGAGGGTGGAACTGAAGCTTTCTTT	CASSQEDEGGTEAFF
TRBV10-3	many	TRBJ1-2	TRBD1	TGTGCCATTTCCGGGACAGGCTATGGCTACACCTTC	CAISGTGYGYTF
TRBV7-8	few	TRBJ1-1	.	TGTGCCAGCAGCCCCTACTCACCCGGGGAGACTGAAGCTTTCTTT	CASSPYSPGETEAFF
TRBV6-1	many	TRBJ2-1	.	TGTGCCAGCAGTGAAGCGCGAGGTTACTCCTACAATGAGCAGTTCTTC	CASSEARGYSYNEQFF
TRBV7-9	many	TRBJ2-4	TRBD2	TGTGCCAGCAGCTTCGGGACTAGCGGGGGGGCTCGTCAGTACTTC	CASSFGTSGGARQYF
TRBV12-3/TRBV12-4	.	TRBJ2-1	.	TGTGCCAGCAGATCTTATGTAGTGACTGGGGTTCATGAGCAGTTCTTC	CASRSYVVTGVHEQFF
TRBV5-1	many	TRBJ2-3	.	TGCGCCAGCAGCTTGGTCGCGGGGACATGGGATACGCAGTATTTT	CASSLVAGTWDTQYF
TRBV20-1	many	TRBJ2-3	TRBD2	TGCAGTGCTAGAGATCGGGGGGACGGCACAGATACGCAGTATTTT	CSARDRGDGTDTQYF
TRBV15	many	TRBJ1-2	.	TGTGCCACCAGCAGAGTGGATGGCTACACCTTC	CATSRVDGYTF
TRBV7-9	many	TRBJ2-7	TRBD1	TGTGCCAGCAGAGCCGGGACAGCCTACGAGCAGTACTTC	CASRAGTAYEQYF
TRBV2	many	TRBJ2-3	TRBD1	TGTGCCAGCAGCCCGGGGACAGGGTCAGATACGCAGTATTTT	CASSPGTGSDTQYF
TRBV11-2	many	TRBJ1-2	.	TGTGCCAGCAGCTTAGATTTTGGCTACACCTTC	CASSLDFGYTF
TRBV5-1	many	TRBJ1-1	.	TGCGCCAGCAATTCTGGGGCGCCTACTGAAGCTTTCTTT	CASNSGAPTEAFF